The clone carrying this TCR beta chain is a singleton in its sample. The antigen remains undetermined. These data come from a study of T cell responses to AZD1222 COVID-19 vaccine. On the study more broadly: Second doses were pooled across both intervals (about 4 or about 12 weeks). Study-wide points: Possibly, clonal diversity was underestimated; donors were largely white British and included more females. Dominant at 160-218 and 743-854, vaccine-associated CD4 TCRs also spanned spike.

Produced via immunoSEQ multiplex PCR; TCRdb's table is partial and in-frame only. Of 100,000 to 150,000 clones listed, approximately 83% are singletons. Trimming took 3 bases from V and 5 from J, leaving 15 bases between them. The CDR3 is made up of 15 amino acids. Germline V gene data show CDR1 as KGHDR and CDR2 as SFDVKD. The chain recombines TRBV24-1 with TRBJ1-2, with D unclear. This clonotype was sampled from an adult in good health. The sample consisted of peripheral blood, taken on day 0 of AZD1222 vaccination. CDR3 protein: CATSDRGWADYGYTF. The CDR3 coding sequence is TGTGCCACCAGTGATCGGGGATGGGCCGATTATGGCTACACCTTC.